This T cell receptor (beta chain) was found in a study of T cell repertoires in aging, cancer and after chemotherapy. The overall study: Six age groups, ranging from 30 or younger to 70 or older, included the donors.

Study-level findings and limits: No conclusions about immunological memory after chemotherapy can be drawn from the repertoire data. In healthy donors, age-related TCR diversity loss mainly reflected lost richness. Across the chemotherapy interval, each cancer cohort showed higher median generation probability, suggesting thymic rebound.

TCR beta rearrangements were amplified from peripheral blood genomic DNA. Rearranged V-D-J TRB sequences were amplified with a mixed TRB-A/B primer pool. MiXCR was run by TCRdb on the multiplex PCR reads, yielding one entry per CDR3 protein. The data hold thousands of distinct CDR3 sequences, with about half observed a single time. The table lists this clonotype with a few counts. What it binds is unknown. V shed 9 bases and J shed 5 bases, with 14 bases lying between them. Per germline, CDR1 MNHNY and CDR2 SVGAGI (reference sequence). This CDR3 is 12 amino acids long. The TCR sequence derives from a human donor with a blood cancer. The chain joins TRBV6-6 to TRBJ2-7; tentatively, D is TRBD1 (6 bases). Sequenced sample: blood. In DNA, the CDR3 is TGTGCCAGTACACAGGGTGCCCACGAGCAGTACTTC. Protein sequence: CASTQGAHEQYF.